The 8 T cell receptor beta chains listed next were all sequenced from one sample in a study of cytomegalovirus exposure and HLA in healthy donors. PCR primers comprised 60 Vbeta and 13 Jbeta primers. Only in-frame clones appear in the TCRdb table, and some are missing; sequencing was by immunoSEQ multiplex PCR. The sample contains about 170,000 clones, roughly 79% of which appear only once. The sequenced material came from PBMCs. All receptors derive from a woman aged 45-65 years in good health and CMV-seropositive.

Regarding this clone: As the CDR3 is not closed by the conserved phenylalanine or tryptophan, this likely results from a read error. The CDR3 spells CASSPGGSNYGYTV. CDR3 sequence (DNA): TGTGCCAGCAGTCCAGGGGGCTCTAACTATGGCTACACCGTC. The chain joins TRBV28 to TRBJ1-2; 8 bases map to TRBD1. The germline V gene has CDR1 MDHEN and CDR2 SYDVKM. Losses at the gene ends were 5 bases for V and 0 bases for J; bases not matched to a gene: 2. The CDR3 extends over 14 amino acids.

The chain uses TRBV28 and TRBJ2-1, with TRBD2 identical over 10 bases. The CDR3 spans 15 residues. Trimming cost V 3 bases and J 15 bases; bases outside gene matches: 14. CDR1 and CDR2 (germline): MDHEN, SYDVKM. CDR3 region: CASSLPDGTSDWWFF. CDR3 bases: TGTGCCAGCAGTTTGCCCGACGGGACTAGCGATTGGTGGTTCTTC.

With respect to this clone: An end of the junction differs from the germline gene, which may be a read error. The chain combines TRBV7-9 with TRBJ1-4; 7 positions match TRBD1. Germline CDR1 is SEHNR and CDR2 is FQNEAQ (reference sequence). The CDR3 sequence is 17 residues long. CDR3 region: CSSSPQFTRDRPEKLFF. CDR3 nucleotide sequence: TGTTCCAGCAGCCCACAGTTTACCCGGGACAGACCTGAAAAACTGTTTTTT.

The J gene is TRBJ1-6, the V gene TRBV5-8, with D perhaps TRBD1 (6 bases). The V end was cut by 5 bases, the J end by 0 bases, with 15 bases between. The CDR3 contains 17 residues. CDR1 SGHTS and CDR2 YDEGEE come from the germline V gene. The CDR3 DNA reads TGTGCCAGCAGTAAAGGACAGATTAGCTCCTATAATTCACCCCTCCACTTT. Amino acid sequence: CASSKGQISSYNSPLHF.

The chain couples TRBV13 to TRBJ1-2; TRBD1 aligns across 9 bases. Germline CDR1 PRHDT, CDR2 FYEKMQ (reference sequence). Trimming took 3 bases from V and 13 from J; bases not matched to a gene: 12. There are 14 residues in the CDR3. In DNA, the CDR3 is TGTGCCAGCAGCTTCGACAGGGGGGCAGAATTGCTCACCTTC. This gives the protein CASSFDRGAELLTF.

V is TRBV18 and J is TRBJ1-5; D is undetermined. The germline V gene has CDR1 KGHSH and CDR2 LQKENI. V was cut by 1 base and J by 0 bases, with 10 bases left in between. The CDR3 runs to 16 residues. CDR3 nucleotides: TGTGCCAGCTCACCACAGAGTCTTGGTAGCAATCAGCCCCAGCATTTT. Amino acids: CASSPQSLGSNQPQHF.

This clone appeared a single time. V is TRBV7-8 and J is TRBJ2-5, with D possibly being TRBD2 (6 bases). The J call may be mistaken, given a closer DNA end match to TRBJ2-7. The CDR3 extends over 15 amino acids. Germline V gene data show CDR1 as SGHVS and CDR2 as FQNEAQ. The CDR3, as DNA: TGTGCCAGCACCCCGCAGCGGGTTGGGTCCTACGAGCAGTACTTC. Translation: CASTPQRVGSYEQYF.

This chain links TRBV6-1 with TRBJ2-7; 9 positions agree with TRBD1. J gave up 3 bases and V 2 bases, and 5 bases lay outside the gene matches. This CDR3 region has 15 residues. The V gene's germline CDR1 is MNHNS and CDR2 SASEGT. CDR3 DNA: TGTGCCAGCAGTGAACGGGACAGGGCGATCTACGAGCAGTACTTC. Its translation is CASSERDRAIYEQYF.